The 21 T cell receptor beta chains presented below share a single source sample, sequenced in a study of CD4 and CD8 cells across lung adenocarcinoma regions. TCRdb fed the PCR reads into MiXCR, producing one record per CDR3 protein. Of about 19,000 distinct CDR3 sequences in the sample, around half were seen once. Material: CD8+ T cells from the center of a lung tumor. These receptor sequences come from a female donor with lung adenocarcinoma. The CD4 and CD8 labels of this study may be unreliable.

The chain combines TRBV27 with TRBJ2-3; tentative D call: TRBD2 (5 bases). The better agreement between TRBJ2-7 and the DNA end casts doubt on the J call. Per germline, CDR1 MNHEY and CDR2 SMNVEV (reference sequence). This CDR3 has 14 residues. The CDR3 DNA is TGTGCGGGCAGTGGTTCCGGGGTCCCAGATACGCAGTACTTC. It encodes CAGSGSGVPDTQYF.

The table lists this clonotype with a few counts. This chain links TRBV27 with TRBJ2-1; 7 positions match TRBD2. CDR1 and CDR2 (germline): MNHEY, SMNVEV (reference sequence). The CDR3 totals 14 residues. The trim removed 6 bases at V and 1 base at J, leaving 3 bases unmatched. In nucleotides, the CDR3 is TGTGCCAGCAGAATGGGGGGGTCCTACAATGAGCAGTTCTTC. Protein sequence: CASRMGGSYNEQFF.

The V and J genes are TRBV7-3 and TRBJ2-3, with a possible D match to TRBD2 (6 bases). The V gene's germline CDR1 is SGHTA and CDR2 FQGTGA. The CDR3 consists of 13 residues. V lost 0 bases and J 14 bases, leaving 15 bases between the germline ends. The CDR3 DNA reads as TGTGCCAGCAGCTTAACCCCACTAGCCGATCTGTATTTT. Its translation is CASSLTPLADLYF.

The chain couples TRBV3-1 to TRBJ2-1; D not resolved. The germline CDR1 and CDR2 sequences are LGHDT and YNNKEL (reference sequence). This CDR3 has 11 residues. V lost 5 bases to trimming and J lost 4 bases, with 3 bases between them. As DNA, the CDR3 is TGTGCCAGCAGCGAATACAATGAGCAGTTCTTC. This sequence encodes CASSEYNEQFF.

This clonotype was found once. Compared with germline, one end of the junction differs, possibly owing to a read error. The CDR3 reads CASSPMGAGAYVLSF. The CDR3, as DNA: TGTGCCAGCAGTCCAATGGGGGCTGGGGCCTACGTCCTGTCTTTC. The chain employs TRBV27 and TRBJ2-6; D possibly corresponds to TRBD1 (6 bases). The CDR3 is 15 residues long. The germline gives CDR1 MNHEY, CDR2 SMNVEV (reference sequence).

About this clonotype itself: A read error may account for a junction end that differs from germline. The V gene is TRBV6-5, the J gene TRBJ2-3, with TRBD1 as a possible D gene (6 bases). Germline V gene lookup returns CDR1 MNHEY and CDR2 SVGAGI. The length of the CDR3 is 15 residues. The CDR3 reads CASSSGLGATDMQYF. Written as DNA, the CDR3 is TGTGCCAGCAGTTCGGGGCTGGGGGCCACAGATATGCAGTATTTT.

This clonotype was found a few times. The chain has TRBV6-1 and TRBJ2-1; no clear D. The J call may be in error: the DNA end matches TRBJ2-7 better. The CDR3 contains 13 residues. Looked up from germline, CDR1 is MNHNS and CDR2 is SASEGT. The CDR3 region is CASSEDHAYEQYF. In DNA, the CDR3 is TGTGCCAGCAGTGAAGACCACGCCTACGAGCAGTACTTC.

This clonotype was found a few times. The V gene is TRBV6-1, the J gene TRBJ2-5, with D possibly TRBD2 on 6 matching bases. V was pared by 8 bases and J by 6 bases, with 16 bases between. The germline V gene has CDR1 MNHNS and CDR2 SASEGT. This CDR3 is 13 amino acids long. The CDR3 is CASREPGVQTQYF. The DNA of the CDR3 is TGTGCCAGCCGGGAGCCAGGCGTACAGACCCAGTACTTC.

On this clonotype: An end of the junction does not agree with germline; a read error may underlie this. This chain joins TRBV27 and TRBJ2-3; 8 positions agree with TRBD2. The CDR3 consists of 14 residues. CDR1 is MNHEY and CDR2 is SMNVEV in the germline V gene (reference sequence). CDR3 protein: CAGSGRGEQGTQYF. The CDR3 nucleotides are TGTGCGGGCAGTGGGCGGGGGGAACAGGGTACGCAGTATTTC.

This clonotype was observed a few times. Germline is not matched at one junction end, which may reflect a read error. The rearrangement uses TRBV10-1 and TRBJ2-4; D may correspond to TRBD1 or TRBD2 (6 bases each). The CDR3 has 14 amino acids. Looked up from germline, CDR1 is WNHNN and CDR2 is SYGVQD (reference sequence). CDR3 in amino acids: CAGRGGRDTETQYF. CDR3 DNA sequence: TGCGCCGGCAGAGGGGGGCGGGACACAGAGACGCAGTACTTC.

V and J are TRBV10-1 and TRBJ2-3, with D possibly being TRBD2 (7 bases). The J call is uncertain, as TRBJ2-7 better fits the DNA end. The CDR3 has 17 amino acids. Germline CDR1 and CDR2: WNHNN and SYGVQD (reference sequence). The CDR3 region is CASSGGARGRATNTQYF. In DNA form, the CDR3 reads TGCGCCAGCAGCGGCGGGGCGCGGGGGCGAGCCACAAATACGCAGTACTTC.

The chain links TRBV6-5 to TRBJ1-6; the D is unclear. CDR1 and CDR2 from the germline V gene are MNHEY and SVGAGI. CDR3 length equals 16 residues. Deletions cut 7 bases from V and 9 bases from J, with 22 bases between. The CDR3 is CASMVTLGSRGSPLHF. The CDR3 DNA reads as TGTGCCAGCATGGTTACATTAGGGTCCCGGGGTTCACCCCTCCACTTT.

The chain is built from TRBV6-1 and TRBJ2-1; D assignment may be TRBD1 or TRBD2 (5 bases each). The CDR3 covers 15 residues. Germline V gene lookup returns CDR1 MNHNS and CDR2 SASEGT. Trimming took 4 bases from V and 4 from J, leaving 14 bases between them. The chain's CDR3 is CASSVRDVGYNEQFF. The CDR3, as DNA: TGTGCCAGCAGTGTAAGGGACGTGGGATACAATGAGCAGTTCTTC.

The chain recombines TRBV6-1 with TRBJ2-1; the D is unclear. CDR3 length equals 12 residues. The germline V gene has CDR1 MNHNS and CDR2 SASEGT. V gave up 5 bases and J gave up 4 bases, with 6 bases separating them. CDR3 residues: CASSPLYNEQFF. CDR3 nucleotides: TGTGCCAGCAGTCCACTTTACAATGAGCAGTTCTTC.

This clonotype was found a few times. The rearrangement uses TRBV10-3 and TRBJ2-3; D is unclear. The length of the CDR3 is 13 residues. The V and J ends lost 2 bases and 0 bases respectively, with 3 bases between them. CDR1 is ENHRY and CDR2 is SYGVKD in the germline V gene. The CDR3: CAISEASTDTQYF. The CDR3 DNA is TGTGCCATCAGTGAGGCTAGCACAGATACGCAGTATTTT.

This chain links TRBV6-5 with TRBJ2-5; possibly TRBD1 or TRBD2 for D (5 bases each). The V and J ends lost 2 bases and 11 bases respectively, with 12 bases between them. Germline CDR1 is MNHEY and CDR2 is SVGAGI. The CDR3 spans 12 residues. The CDR3 loop reads CASSYLMGEQYF. Written as DNA, the CDR3 is TGTGCCAGCAGTTACCTGATGGGGGAGCAGTACTTC.

This clonotype was seen many times. The chain recombines TRBV6-1 with TRBJ1-2; D ambiguous. V lost 5 bases to trimming and J lost 8 bases, with 15 bases between them. The CDR3 is made up of 13 amino acids. Germline CDR1 and CDR2: MNHNS and SASEGT. CDR3 nucleotide sequence: TGTGCCAGCAGTACGGGCCCGGAGGAAGGCTACACCTTC. Its protein product is CASSTGPEEGYTF.

This chain connects TRBV20-1 to TRBJ2-1; no clear D. The germline V and J ends were trimmed by 3 bases and 2 bases, with 14 bases remaining between them. This CDR3 contains 15 residues. Germline assignment: CDR1 DFQATT and CDR2 SNEGSKA (reference sequence). CDR3: CSASALVFPYNEQFF. The CDR3, as DNA: TGCAGTGCTAGTGCCTTAGTTTTTCCCTACAATGAGCAGTTCTTC.

Many counts were recorded for this clonotype. The chain links TRBV4-1 to TRBJ2-3; 8 bases are shared with TRBD1. After removal of 0 bases from V and 5 bases from J, the junction contained 7 bases not matched to a gene. There are 16 residues in the CDR3. CDR1 is MGHRA and CDR2 is YSYEKL in the germline V gene. CDR3 residues: CASSQDVRGLKDTQYF. In DNA, the CDR3 is TGCGCCAGCAGCCAAGACGTCAGGGGGCTGAAAGATACGCAGTATTTT.

This clonotype has a handful of counts. This chain connects TRBV6-5 to TRBJ2-7, with 9 bases that match TRBD1. CDR3 length: 15 amino acids. The ends lost 4 bases at V and 2 bases at J; junction bases unmatched: 6. The germline V gene encodes CDR1 MNHEY and CDR2 SVGAGI. For the CDR3, the DNA is TGTGCCAGCAGTTCTCTGGGACAGGGACCCTACGAGCAGTACTTC. It encodes CASSSLGQGPYEQYF.

The chain links TRBV6-1 to TRBJ2-1; 10 positions match TRBD1. The assigned J gene may be wrong: the sequence end matches TRBJ2-5 better. Germline V lookup: CDR1 MNHNS, CDR2 SASEGT. The length of the CDR3 is 13 residues. The CDR3 coding sequence is TGTGCCAGCATCCGGGACAGGGGCGAGACCCAGTACTTC. Its protein product is CASIRDRGETQYF.